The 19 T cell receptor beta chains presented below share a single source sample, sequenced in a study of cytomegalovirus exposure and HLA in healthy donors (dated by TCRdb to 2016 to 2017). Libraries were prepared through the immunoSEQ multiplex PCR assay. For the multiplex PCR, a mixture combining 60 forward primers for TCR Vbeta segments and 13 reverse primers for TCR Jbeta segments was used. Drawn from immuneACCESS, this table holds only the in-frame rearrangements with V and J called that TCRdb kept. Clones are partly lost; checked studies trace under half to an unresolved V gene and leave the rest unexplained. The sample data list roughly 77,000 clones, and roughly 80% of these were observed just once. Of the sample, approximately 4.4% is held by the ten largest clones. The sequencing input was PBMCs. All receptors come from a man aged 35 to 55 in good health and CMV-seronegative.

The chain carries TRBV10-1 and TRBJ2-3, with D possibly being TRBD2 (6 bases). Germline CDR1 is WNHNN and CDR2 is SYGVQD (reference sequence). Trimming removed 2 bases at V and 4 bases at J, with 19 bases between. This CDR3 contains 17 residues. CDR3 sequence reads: CASSEKQTSRLADTQYF. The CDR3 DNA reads TGCGCCAGCAGTGAGAAGCAGACCAGTCGACTAGCAGATACGCAGTATTTT.

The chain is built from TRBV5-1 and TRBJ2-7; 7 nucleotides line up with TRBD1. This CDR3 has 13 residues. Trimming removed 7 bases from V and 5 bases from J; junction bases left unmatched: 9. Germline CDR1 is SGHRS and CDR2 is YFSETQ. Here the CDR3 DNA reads TGCGCCAGCCAGGACAGGACGGGGAACGAGCAGTACTTC. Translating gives CASQDRTGNEQYF.

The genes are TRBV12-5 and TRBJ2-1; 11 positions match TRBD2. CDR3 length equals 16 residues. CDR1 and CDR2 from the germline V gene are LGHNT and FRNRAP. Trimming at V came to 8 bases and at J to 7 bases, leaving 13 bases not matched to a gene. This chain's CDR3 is CASSPPGLAALNEQFF. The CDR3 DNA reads TGTGCTAGTTCTCCCCCGGGACTAGCGGCTTTAAATGAGCAGTTCTTC.

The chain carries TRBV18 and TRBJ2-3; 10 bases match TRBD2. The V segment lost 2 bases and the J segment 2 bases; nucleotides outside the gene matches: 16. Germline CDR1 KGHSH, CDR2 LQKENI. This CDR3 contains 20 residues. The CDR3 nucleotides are TGTGCCAGCTCACCAAGGTCAGCTCGGCTAGCGGGAGAGCTCACAGATACGCAGTATTTT. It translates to CASSPRSARLAGELTDTQYF.

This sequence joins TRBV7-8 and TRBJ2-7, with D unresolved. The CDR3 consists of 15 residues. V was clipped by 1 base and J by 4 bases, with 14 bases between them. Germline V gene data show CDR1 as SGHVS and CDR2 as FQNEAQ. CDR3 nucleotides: TGTGCCAGCAGCTTAGAACTGGTCGGTCAATACGAGCAGTACTTC. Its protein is CASSLELVGQYEQYF.

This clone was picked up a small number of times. The CDR3 loop reads CASSLGGGRYEQYF. For the CDR3, the DNA is TGTGCCAGCAGCTTAGGCGGGGGAAGATACGAGCAGTACTTC. The V call is TRBV13, the J call TRBJ2-7; TRBD2 is a possible D gene (6 bases). The germline V and J ends were trimmed by 0 bases and 4 bases, with 10 bases remaining between them. The germline V gene encodes CDR1 PRHDT and CDR2 FYEKMQ (reference sequence). CDR3 size: 14 residues.

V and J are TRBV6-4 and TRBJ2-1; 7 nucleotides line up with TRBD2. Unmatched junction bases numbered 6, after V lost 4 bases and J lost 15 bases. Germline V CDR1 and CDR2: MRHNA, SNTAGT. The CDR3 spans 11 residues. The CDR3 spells CASSAGRPMFF. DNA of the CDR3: TGTGCCAGCAGTGCCGGGAGGCCCATGTTCTTC.

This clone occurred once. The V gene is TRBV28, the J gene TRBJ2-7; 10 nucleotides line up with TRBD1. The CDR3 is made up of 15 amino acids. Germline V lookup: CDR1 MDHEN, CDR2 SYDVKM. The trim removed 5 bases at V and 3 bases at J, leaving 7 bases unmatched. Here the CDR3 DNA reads TGTGCCAGCAGTACCTCGGGACAGGGGTTCTACGAGCAGTACTTC. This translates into CASSTSGQGFYEQYF.

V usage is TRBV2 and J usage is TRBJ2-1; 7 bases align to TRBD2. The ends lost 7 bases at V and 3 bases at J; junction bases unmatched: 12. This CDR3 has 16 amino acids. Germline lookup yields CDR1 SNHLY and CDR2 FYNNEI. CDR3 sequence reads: CASIGGTTRFYNEQFF. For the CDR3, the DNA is TGTGCCAGCATCGGGGGGACTACAAGATTCTACAATGAGCAGTTCTTC.

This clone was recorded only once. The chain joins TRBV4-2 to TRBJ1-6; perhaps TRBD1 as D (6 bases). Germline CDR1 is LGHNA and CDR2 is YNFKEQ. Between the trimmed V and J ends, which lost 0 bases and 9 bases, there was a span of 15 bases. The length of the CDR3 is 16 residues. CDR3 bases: TGTGCCAGCAGCCAAGAACGGACAGAACCCCCTTCACCCCTCCACTTT. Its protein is CASSQERTEPPSPLHF.

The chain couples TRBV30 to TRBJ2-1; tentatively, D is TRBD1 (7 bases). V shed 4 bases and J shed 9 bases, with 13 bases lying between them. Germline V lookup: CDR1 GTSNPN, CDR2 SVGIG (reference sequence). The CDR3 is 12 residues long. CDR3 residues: CAWNQGGAEQFF. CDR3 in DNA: TGTGCCTGGAATCAGGGGGGCGCTGAGCAGTTCTTC.

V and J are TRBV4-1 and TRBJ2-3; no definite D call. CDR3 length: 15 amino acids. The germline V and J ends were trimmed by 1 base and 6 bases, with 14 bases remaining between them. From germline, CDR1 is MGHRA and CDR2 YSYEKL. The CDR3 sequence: CASSQGRYPADTQYF. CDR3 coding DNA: TGCGCCAGCAGCCAAGGTCGGTATCCCGCTGATACGCAGTATTTT.

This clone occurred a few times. This chain's CDR3 is CASSRDSGNTIYF. CDR3 nucleotide sequence: TGTGCCAGCAGTCGAGACTCTGGAAACACCATATATTTT. The chain has TRBV2 and TRBJ1-3; D ambiguous. Trimming shortened V by 5 bases and J by 0 bases, and 5 bases separated the two germline ends. The CDR3 totals 13 residues. Germline V gene sequence: CDR1 SNHLY, CDR2 FYNNEI.

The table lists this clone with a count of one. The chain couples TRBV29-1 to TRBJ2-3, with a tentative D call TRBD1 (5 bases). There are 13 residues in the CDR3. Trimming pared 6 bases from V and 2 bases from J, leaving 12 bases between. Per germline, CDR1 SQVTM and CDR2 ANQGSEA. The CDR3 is CSVPDIYTDTQYF. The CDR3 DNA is TGCAGCGTCCCGGACATATACACAGATACGCAGTATTTT.

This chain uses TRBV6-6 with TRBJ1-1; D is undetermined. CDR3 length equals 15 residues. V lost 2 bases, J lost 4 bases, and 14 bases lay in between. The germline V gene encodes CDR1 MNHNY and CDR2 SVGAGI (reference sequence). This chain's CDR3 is CASSYPGEGGTEAFF. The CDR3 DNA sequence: TGTGCCAGCAGTTACCCCGGGGAGGGAGGCACTGAAGCTTTCTTT.

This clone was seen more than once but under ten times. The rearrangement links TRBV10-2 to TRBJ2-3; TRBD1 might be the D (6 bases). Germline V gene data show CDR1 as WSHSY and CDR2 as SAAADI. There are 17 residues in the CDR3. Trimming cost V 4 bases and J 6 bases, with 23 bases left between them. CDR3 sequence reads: CASSVSLTIRQVDTQYF. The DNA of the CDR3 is TGCGCCAGCAGTGTCTCGCTGACGATCCGACAGGTCGATACGCAGTATTTT.

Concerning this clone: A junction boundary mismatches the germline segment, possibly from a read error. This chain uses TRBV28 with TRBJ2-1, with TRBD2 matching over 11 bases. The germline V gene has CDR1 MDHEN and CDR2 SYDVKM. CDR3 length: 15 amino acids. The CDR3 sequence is CATSFGTSGINEQFF. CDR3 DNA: TGTGCCACCAGTTTCGGGACTAGCGGAATTAATGAGCAGTTCTTC.

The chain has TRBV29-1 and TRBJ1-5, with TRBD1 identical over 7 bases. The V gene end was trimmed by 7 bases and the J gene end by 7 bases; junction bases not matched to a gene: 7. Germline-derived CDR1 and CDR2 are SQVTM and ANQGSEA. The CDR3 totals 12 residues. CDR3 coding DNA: TGCAGCGCACGACAGGGTGAACAGCCCCAGCATTTT. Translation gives CSARQGEQPQHF.

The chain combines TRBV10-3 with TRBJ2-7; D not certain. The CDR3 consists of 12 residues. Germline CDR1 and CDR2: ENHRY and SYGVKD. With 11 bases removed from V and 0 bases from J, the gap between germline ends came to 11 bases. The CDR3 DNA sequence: TGTGCCTCCGGTAGGAGCTCCTACGAGCAGTACTTC. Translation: CASGRSSYEQYF.